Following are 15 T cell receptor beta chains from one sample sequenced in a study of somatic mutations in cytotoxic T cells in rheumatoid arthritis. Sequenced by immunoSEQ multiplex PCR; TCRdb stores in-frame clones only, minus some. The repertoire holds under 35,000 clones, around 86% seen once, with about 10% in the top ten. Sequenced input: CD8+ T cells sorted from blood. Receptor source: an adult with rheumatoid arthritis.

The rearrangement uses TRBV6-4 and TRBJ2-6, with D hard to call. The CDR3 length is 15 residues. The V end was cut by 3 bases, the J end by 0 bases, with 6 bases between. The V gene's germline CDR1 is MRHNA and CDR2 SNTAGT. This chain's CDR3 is CASSERNSGANVLTF. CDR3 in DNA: TGTGCCAGCAGTGAGCGAAACTCTGGGGCCAACGTCCTGACTTTC.

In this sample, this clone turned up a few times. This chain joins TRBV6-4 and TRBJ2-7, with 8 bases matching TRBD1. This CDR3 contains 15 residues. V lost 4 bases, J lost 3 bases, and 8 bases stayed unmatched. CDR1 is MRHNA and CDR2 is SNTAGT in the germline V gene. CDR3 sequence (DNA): TGTGCCAGCAGTGCAGGGACAGGTCCGAACTACGAGCAGTACTTC. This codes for CASSAGTGPNYEQYF.

The CDR3 nucleotides read TGTGCCAGCAGCTTAACCACGAACACCGGGGAGCTGTTTTTT. Translating gives CASSLTTNTGELFF. The chain combines TRBV7-9 with TRBJ2-2, with D uncertain. This CDR3 is built from 14 residues. V was cut by 2 bases and J by 0 bases, with 4 bases left in between. CDR1 is SEHNR and CDR2 is FQNEAQ in the germline V gene (reference sequence).

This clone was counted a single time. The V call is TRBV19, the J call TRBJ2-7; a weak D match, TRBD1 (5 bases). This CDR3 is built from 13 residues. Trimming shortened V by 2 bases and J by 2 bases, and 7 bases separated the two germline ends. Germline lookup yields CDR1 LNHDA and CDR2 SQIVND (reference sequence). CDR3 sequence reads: CASSIRGTYEQYF. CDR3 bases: TGTGCCAGTAGTATAAGGGGTACCTACGAGCAGTACTTC.

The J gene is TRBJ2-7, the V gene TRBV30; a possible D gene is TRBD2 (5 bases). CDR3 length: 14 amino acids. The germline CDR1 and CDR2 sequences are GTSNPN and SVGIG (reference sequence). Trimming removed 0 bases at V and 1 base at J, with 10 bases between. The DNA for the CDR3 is TGTGCCTGGAGTGTTCTAGGGAGATCCTACGAGCAGTACTTC. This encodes CAWSVLGRSYEQYF.

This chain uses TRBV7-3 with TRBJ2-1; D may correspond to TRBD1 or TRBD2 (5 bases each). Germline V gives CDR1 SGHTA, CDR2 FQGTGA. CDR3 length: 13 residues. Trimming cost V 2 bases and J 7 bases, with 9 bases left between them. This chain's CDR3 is CASSLEGMNEQFF. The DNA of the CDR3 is TGTGCCAGCAGCTTAGAGGGGATGAATGAGCAGTTCTTC. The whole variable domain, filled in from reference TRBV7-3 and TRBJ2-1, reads GAGVSQTPSNKVTEKGKYVELRCDPISGHTALYWYRQSLGQGPEFLIYFQGTGAADDSGLPNDRFFAVRPEGSVSTLKIQRTERGDSAVYLCASSLEGMNEQFFGPGTRLTVL.

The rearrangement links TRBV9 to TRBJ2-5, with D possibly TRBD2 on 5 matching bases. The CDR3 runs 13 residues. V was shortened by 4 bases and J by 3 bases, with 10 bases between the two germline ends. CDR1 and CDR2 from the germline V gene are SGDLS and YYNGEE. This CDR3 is CASSPPREETQYF. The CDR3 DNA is TGTGCCAGCAGCCCGCCGAGGGAAGAGACCCAGTACTTC. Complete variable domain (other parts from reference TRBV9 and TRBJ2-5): DSGVTQTPKHLITATGQRVTLRCSPRSGDLSVYWYQQSLDQGLQFLIQYYNGEERAKGNILERFSAQQFPDLHSELNLSSLELGDSALYFCASSPPREETQYFGPGTRLLVL.

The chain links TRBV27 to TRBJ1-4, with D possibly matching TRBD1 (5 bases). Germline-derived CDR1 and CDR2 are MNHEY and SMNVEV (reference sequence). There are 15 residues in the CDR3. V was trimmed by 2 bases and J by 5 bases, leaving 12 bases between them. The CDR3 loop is CASSLRPGMNEKLFF. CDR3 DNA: TGTGCCAGCAGTTTAAGGCCAGGGATGAATGAAAAACTGTTTTTT.

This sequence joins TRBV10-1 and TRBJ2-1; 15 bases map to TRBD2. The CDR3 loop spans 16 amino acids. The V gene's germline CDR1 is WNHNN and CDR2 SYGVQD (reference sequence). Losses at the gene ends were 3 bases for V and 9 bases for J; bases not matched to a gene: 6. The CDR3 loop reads CASSEPPGLAGGEQFF. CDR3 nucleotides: TGCGCCAGCAGTGAACCGCCGGGACTAGCGGGAGGTGAGCAGTTCTTC.

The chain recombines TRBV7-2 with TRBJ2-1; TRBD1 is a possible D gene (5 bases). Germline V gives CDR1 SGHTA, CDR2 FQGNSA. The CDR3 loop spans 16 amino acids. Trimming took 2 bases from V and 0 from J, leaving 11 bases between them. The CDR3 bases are TGTGCCAGCAGCTTAATCGGGCAGGGCTCCTACAATGAGCAGTTCTTC. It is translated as CASSLIGQGSYNEQFF.

DNA for the CDR3: TGTGCCAGCAGCTCCCGACAGACGAACACTGAAGCTTTCTTT. It is translated as CASSSRQTNTEAFF. The chain recombines TRBV11-1 with TRBJ1-1, with D possibly matching TRBD1 (5 bases). The CDR3 length is 14 residues. Germline loops: CDR1 SGHAT, CDR2 FQDESV (reference sequence). V lost 4 bases, J lost 1 base, and 10 bases lay in between. The variable domain in full, with the rest retrieved from reference TRBV11-1 and TRBJ1-1, is EAEVAQSPRYKITEKSQAVAFWCDPISGHATLYWYRQILGQGPELLVQFQDESVVDDSQLPKDRFSAERLKGVDSTLKIQPAELGDSAMYLCASSSRQTNTEAFFGQGTRLTVV.

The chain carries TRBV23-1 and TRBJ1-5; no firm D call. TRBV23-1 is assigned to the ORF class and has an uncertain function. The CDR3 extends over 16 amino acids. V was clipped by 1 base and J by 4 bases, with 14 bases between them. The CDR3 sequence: CASSQLRPYPNQPQHF. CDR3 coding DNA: TGCGCCAGCAGTCAATTGCGGCCTTACCCAAATCAGCCCCAGCATTTT.

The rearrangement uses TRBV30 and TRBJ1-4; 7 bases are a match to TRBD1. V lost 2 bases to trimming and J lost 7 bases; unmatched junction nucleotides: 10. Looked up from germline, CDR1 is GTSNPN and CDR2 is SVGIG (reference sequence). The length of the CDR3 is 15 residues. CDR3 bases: TGTGCCTGGAGTCTACAGGGGCAGGGGCTTGAAAAACTGTTTTTT. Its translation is CAWSLQGQGLEKLFF.

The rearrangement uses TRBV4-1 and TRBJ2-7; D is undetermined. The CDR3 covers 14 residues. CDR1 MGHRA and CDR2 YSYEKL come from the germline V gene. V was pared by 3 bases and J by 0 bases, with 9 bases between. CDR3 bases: TGCGCCAGCAGCCAGACGTCCGTCTCCTACGAGCAGTACTTC. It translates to CASSQTSVSYEQYF.

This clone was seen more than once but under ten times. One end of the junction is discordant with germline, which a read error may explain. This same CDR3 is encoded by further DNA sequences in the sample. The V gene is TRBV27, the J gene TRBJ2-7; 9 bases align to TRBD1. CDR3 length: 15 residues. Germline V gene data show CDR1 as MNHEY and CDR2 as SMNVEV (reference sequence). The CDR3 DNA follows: TGTGCCAGCAGTCTATCGGGACAGGGCACGTACGAGCAGTACTTC. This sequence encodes CASSLSGQGTYEQYF.